This T cell receptor (beta chain) was identified during a study of blood T cell repertoires in COVID-19. Data came from immunoSEQ multiplex PCR; TCRdb stores just in-frame clones and leaves some out. The profile covers roughly 100,000 clones, with more than 85% appearing a single time and about 6.3% taken by the ten largest. The CDR3 runs 12 residues. Germline CDR1 SNHLY, CDR2 FYNNEI. V dropped 7 bases and J dropped 4 bases, with 10 bases sitting between them. Sample: peripheral blood. The rearrangement links TRBV2 to TRBJ2-5, with D maybe TRBD1 (6 bases). This TCR came from a human donor in a cohort sampled during active COVID-19. CDR3: CASTPDRETQYF. The CDR3, as DNA: TGTGCCAGCACTCCGGACAGAGAGACCCAGTACTTC.